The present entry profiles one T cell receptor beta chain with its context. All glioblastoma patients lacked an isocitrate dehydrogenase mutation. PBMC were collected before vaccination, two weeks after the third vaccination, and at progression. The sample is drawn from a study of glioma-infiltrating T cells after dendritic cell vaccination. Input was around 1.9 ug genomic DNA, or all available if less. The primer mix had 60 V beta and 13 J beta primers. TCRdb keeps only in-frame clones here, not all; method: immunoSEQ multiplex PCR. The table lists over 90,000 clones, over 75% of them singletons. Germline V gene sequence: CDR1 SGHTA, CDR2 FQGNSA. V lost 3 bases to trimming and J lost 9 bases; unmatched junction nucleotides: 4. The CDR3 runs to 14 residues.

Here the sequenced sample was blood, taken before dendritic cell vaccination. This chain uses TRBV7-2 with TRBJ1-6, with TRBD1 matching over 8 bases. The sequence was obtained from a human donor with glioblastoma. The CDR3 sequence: CASSLDRVISPLHF. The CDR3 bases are TGTGCCAGCAGCTTGGACAGGGTGATTTCACCCCTCCACTTT.